This T cell receptor (beta chain) was documented in a study of CD8 T cells in Susac syndrome. CDR3 length: 15 residues. Trimming shortened V by 7 bases and J by 2 bases, and 16 bases separated the two germline ends. After extraction with the RNeasy kit, roughly 0.45 to 1 ug of the RNA was reverse transcribed using random hexamers. TCRdb re-analysed the immunoSEQ multiplex PCR reads in MiXCR, keeping a single row per CDR3 protein. The table includes over 130,000 distinct CDR3 sequences, about 95% detected once. TEMRA cells were enriched by FACS, and CD4+ and CD8+ T cells were negatively isolated. This TCR was recovered from a human donor with Susac syndrome. Sequenced material: CD4+ T cells from PBMCs. V gene TRBV12-3 or TRBV12-4 combines with J gene TRBJ2-3; D is unclear. The CDR3 sequence: CASIPGRIPTDTQYF. The CDR3 DNA reads as TGTGCCAGCATCCCCGGACGGATCCCCACAGATACGCAGTATTTT.